A selection of T cell receptor beta chains follows, all from one sample in a study of human T cells and chemical hapten exposure. TCRdb re-called the RACE reads with MiXCR, one entry per CDR3 protein. The sample comprises roughly 120,000 distinct CDR3 sequences, roughly an eighth of which are singletons, and 0.92% rests with the top ten. The sample here was whole blood, taken in connection with sensitization to the hapten diphenylcyclopropenone (DPC). The receptors derive from a young man with alopecia areata. Some clones in this sample may be carry-over from other donors' samples. CDR3s include the opening cysteine and the closing phenylalanine or tryptophan. D genes are given only for firm matches. Some rows mark clone size as missing; the rest say once, few, many or name a class of expanded clone.

j_call: TRBJ2-2; v_call: TRBV5-4; clone_size: -; d_call: -; cdr3_nt: TGTGCCAGCAGCTTACGACGGGGATACACCGGGGAGCTGTTTTTT; cdr3_aa: CASSLRRGYTGELFF
j_call: TRBJ1-3; v_call: TRBV20-1; clone_size: -; d_call: -; cdr3_nt: TGCAGTGCTAGACCTGCCGGCGGTTCCTACTCTGGAAACACCATATATTTT; cdr3_aa: CSARPAGGSYSGNTIYF
j_call: TRBJ1-1; v_call: TRBV29-1; clone_size: -; d_call: -; cdr3_nt: TGCAGCGTGGCGAGACCCAGGAACACTGAAGCTTTCTTT; cdr3_aa: CSVARPRNTEAFF
j_call: TRBJ1-5; v_call: TRBV6-1; clone_size: -; d_call: -; cdr3_nt: TGTGCCAGCAGTGAATTGCGGTTTCAGCCCCAGCATTTT; cdr3_aa: CASSELRFQPQHF
j_call: TRBJ2-3; v_call: TRBV14; clone_size: few; d_call: -; cdr3_nt: TGTGCCAGCAGCCAAGAGAGGCCAAGCACAGATACGCAGTATTTT; cdr3_aa: CASSQERPSTDTQYF
j_call: TRBJ2-6; v_call: TRBV28; clone_size: few; d_call: -; cdr3_nt: TGTGCCAGCAGTTGGGGTCGGGGTAACACTGGGGCCAACGTCCTGACTTTC; cdr3_aa: CASSWGRGNTGANVLTF
j_call: TRBJ2-3; v_call: TRBV3-1; clone_size: few; d_call: -; cdr3_nt: TGTGCCAGCAGCCAACAGCGGAGCACAGATACGCAGTATTTT; cdr3_aa: CASSQQRSTDTQYF
j_call: TRBJ2-3; v_call: TRBV19; clone_size: -; d_call: TRBD2; cdr3_nt: TGTGCCAGTACAATGCCCCAGCGGGGGGGCACAGATACGCAGTATTTT; cdr3_aa: CASTMPQRGGTDTQYF
j_call: TRBJ1-2; v_call: TRBV12-3/TRBV12-4; clone_size: many; d_call: -; cdr3_nt: TGTGCCAGCAGTTTGTCGATTGGCCCCCGGACGGTCAGGAATGGCTACACCTTC; cdr3_aa: CASSLSIGPRTVRNGYTF
j_call: TRBJ2-7; v_call: TRBV2; clone_size: many; d_call: -; cdr3_nt: TGTGCCAGCAAGACCCGGGCGAATCGTATCGAGCAGTACTTC; cdr3_aa: CASKTRANRIEQYF
j_call: TRBJ1-2; v_call: TRBV2; clone_size: -; d_call: -; cdr3_nt: TGTGCCAGCAGGGGGAGCGGCTACACCTTC; cdr3_aa: CASRGSGYTF
j_call: TRBJ2-1; v_call: TRBV11-2; clone_size: few; d_call: -; cdr3_nt: TGTGCCAGCAGCTTAGAGGGACAAATCCTTAATGAGCAGTTCTTC; cdr3_aa: CASSLEGQILNEQFF
j_call: TRBJ1-1; v_call: TRBV19; clone_size: -; d_call: -; cdr3_nt: TGTGCCAGTAGTATAGTGGCAGACAACACTGAAGCTTTCTTT; cdr3_aa: CASSIVADNTEAFF
j_call: TRBJ2-3; v_call: TRBV2; clone_size: few; d_call: TRBD2; cdr3_nt: TGTGCCAGCAGTGAGAGCGGGGTCCCAGATACGCAGTATTTT; cdr3_aa: CASSESGVPDTQYF
j_call: TRBJ1-5; v_call: TRBV6-6; clone_size: -; d_call: -; cdr3_nt: TGTGCCAGCAGTTACTTGGATCAGCCCCAGCATTTT; cdr3_aa: CASSYLDQPQHF
j_call: TRBJ2-7; v_call: TRBV7-2; clone_size: -; d_call: -; cdr3_nt: TGTGCCAGCAGCTCTAGGACGACAACCTACGAGCAGTACTTC; cdr3_aa: CASSSRTTTYEQYF
j_call: TRBJ2-7; v_call: TRBV9; clone_size: few; d_call: TRBD2; cdr3_nt: TGTGCCAGCAGCGTACTAGCGGGGGTCTCCTACGAGCAGTACTTC; cdr3_aa: CASSVLAGVSYEQYF
j_call: TRBJ2-2; v_call: TRBV7-2; clone_size: -; d_call: -; cdr3_nt: TGTGCCAGCAGCTTAGTAGCGGTCGGGAACACCGGGGAGCTGTTTTTT; cdr3_aa: CASSLVAVGNTGELFF
j_call: TRBJ1-1; v_call: TRBV3-1; clone_size: -; d_call: -; cdr3_nt: TGTGCCAGCAGCCAAGAGCGAATGGGCGACGCTGAAGCTTTCTTT; cdr3_aa: CASSQERMGDAEAFF
j_call: TRBJ2-4; v_call: TRBV6-5; clone_size: -; d_call: TRBD2; cdr3_nt: TGTGCCAGCAGTGAGCGAGCGGGGCTTCAGTACTTC; cdr3_aa: CASSERAGLQYF
j_call: TRBJ1-1; v_call: TRBV20-1; clone_size: -; d_call: -; cdr3_nt: TGCAGTGCTCCTAGGTGGGGGAACACTGAAGCTTTCTTT; cdr3_aa: CSAPRWGNTEAFF
j_call: TRBJ2-3; v_call: TRBV29-1; clone_size: many; d_call: TRBD2; cdr3_nt: TGCAGCGTTGGAAGCGGGGGGGCCGCAGATACGCAGTATTTT; cdr3_aa: CSVGSGGAADTQYF
j_call: TRBJ1-1; v_call: TRBV13; clone_size: -; d_call: -; cdr3_nt: TGTGCCAGCAGCTCGCTGGGCAGTCGAACCGGATTGAACACTGAAGCTTTCTTT; cdr3_aa: CASSSLGSRTGLNTEAFF
j_call: TRBJ2-2; v_call: TRBV15; clone_size: -; d_call: TRBD1; cdr3_nt: TGTGCCACCAGCAGAGATGGACAGGCTGACACCGGGGAGCTGTTTTTT; cdr3_aa: CATSRDGQADTGELFF
j_call: TRBJ2-7; v_call: TRBV4-3; clone_size: few; d_call: -; cdr3_nt: TGCGCCAGCAGCCAAGTGCTATTAGGGAGCTACGAGCAGTACTTC; cdr3_aa: CASSQVLLGSYEQYF
j_call: TRBJ1-1; v_call: TRBV2; clone_size: -; d_call: -; cdr3_nt: TGTGCCAGCAGGGGCACAGGGCGAAGGAACACTGAAGCTTTCTTT; cdr3_aa: CASRGTGRRNTEAFF
j_call: TRBJ2-7; v_call: TRBV4-1; clone_size: -; d_call: TRBD1; cdr3_nt: TGCGCCAGCGGGACGGGACAGGGGTCCTACGAGCAGTACTTC; cdr3_aa: CASGTGQGSYEQYF
j_call: TRBJ1-4; v_call: TRBV28; clone_size: -; d_call: -; cdr3_nt: TGTGCCAGCAGTTGGGACCAGAGGACCGTTTTT; cdr3_aa: CASSWDQRTVF
j_call: TRBJ2-6; v_call: TRBV18; clone_size: few; d_call: -; cdr3_nt: TGTGCCAGCTCACCACCGGACAGAGGGATCGGGGCCAACGTCCTGACTTTC; cdr3_aa: CASSPPDRGIGANVLTF
j_call: TRBJ2-1; v_call: TRBV29-1; clone_size: many; d_call: TRBD2; cdr3_nt: TGCAGCGCCCCTGAGCGGGGGCACTCCTACAATGAGCAGTTCTTC; cdr3_aa: CSAPERGHSYNEQFF
j_call: TRBJ1-1; v_call: TRBV15; clone_size: -; d_call: -; cdr3_nt: TGTGCCACCAGCAGAGGAGGCACGACGGGGAACACTGAAGCTTTCTTT; cdr3_aa: CATSRGGTTGNTEAFF
j_call: TRBJ2-7; v_call: TRBV20-1; clone_size: few; d_call: -; cdr3_nt: TGCAGTGCTAGGGGTATGTACGAGCAGTACTTC; cdr3_aa: CSARGMYEQYF
j_call: TRBJ1-1; v_call: TRBV5-1; clone_size: -; d_call: -; cdr3_nt: TGCGCCAGCAGCTTGGGTATGATCCAGCGTCCTGAAGCTTTCTTT; cdr3_aa: CASSLGMIQRPEAFF
j_call: TRBJ1-2; v_call: TRBV6-5; clone_size: few; d_call: -; cdr3_nt: TGTGCCAGCAGTTACGCCCGGCTAGCTAACTATGGCTACACCTTC; cdr3_aa: CASSYARLANYGYTF
j_call: TRBJ2-1; v_call: TRBV5-1; clone_size: -; d_call: TRBD2; cdr3_nt: TGCGCCAGCAGCTTGGAGTTGCGGGGGGCTTACAGAGAGCAGTTCTTC; cdr3_aa: CASSLELRGAYREQFF
j_call: TRBJ2-1; v_call: TRBV2; clone_size: few; d_call: -; cdr3_nt: TGTGCCAATCTACAGGGCTACAATGAGCAGTTCTTC; cdr3_aa: CANLQGYNEQFF
j_call: TRBJ1-4; v_call: TRBV7-9; clone_size: few; d_call: TRBD1; cdr3_nt: TGTGCCAGCAGCCAGACAGGGAGCGAAAAACTGTTTTTT; cdr3_aa: CASSQTGSEKLFF
j_call: TRBJ1-1; v_call: TRBV18; clone_size: -; d_call: -; cdr3_nt: TGTGCCAGCTCAGGGGGGGGAAAGAACACTGAAGCTTTCTTT; cdr3_aa: CASSGGGKNTEAFF
j_call: TRBJ1-5; v_call: TRBV27; clone_size: few; d_call: TRBD1; cdr3_nt: TGTGCCACCCGATTCGCCGGGACAGGGACCAATCAGCCCCAGCATTTT; cdr3_aa: CATRFAGTGTNQPQHF
j_call: TRBJ1-1; v_call: TRBV28; clone_size: -; d_call: -; cdr3_nt: TGTGCCAGCAGTTTTTGGAACACTGAAGCTTTCTTT; cdr3_aa: CASSFWNTEAFF